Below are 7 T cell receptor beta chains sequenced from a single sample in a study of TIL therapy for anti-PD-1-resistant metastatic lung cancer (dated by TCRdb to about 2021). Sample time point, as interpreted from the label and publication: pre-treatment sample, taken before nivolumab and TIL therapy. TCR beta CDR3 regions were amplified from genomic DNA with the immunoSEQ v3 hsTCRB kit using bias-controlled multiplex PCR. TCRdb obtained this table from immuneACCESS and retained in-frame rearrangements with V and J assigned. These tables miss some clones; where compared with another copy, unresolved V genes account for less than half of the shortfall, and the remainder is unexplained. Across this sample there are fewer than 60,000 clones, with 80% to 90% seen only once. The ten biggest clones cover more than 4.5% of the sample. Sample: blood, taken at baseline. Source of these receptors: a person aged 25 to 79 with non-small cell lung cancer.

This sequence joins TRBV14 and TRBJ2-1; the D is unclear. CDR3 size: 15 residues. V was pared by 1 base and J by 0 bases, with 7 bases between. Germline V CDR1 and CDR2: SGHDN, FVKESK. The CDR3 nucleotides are TGTGCCAGCAGCCAAGGGGCGAGCTCCTACAATGAGCAGTTCTTC. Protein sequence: CASSQGASSYNEQFF.

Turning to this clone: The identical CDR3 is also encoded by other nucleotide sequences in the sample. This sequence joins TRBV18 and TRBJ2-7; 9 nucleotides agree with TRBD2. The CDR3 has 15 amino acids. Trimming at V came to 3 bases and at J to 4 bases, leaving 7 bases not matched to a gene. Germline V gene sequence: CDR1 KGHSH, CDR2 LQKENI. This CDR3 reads CASSPPGTSNYEQYF. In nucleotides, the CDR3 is TGTGCCAGCTCACCTCCAGGGACTAGCAATTACGAGCAGTACTTC.

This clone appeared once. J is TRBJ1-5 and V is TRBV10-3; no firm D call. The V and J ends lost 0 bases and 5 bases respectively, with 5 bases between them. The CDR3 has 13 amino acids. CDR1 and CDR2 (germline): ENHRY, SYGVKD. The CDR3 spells CAISESWDQPQHF. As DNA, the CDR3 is TGTGCCATCAGTGAGTCGTGGGATCAGCCCCAGCATTTT.

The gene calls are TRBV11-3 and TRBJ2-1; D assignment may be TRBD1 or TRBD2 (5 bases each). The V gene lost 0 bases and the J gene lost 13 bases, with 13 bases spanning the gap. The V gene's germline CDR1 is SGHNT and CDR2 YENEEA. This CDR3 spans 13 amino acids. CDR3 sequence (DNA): TGTGCCAGCAGCTTAGATCAGGGAGCTCCCCAGTTCTTC. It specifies CASSLDQGAPQFF.

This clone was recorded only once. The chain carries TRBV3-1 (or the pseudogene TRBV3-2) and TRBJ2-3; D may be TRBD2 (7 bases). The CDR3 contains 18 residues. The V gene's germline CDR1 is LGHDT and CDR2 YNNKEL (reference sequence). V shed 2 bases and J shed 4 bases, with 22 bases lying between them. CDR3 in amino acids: CASSQHPGAGDQSDTQYF. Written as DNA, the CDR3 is TGTGCCAGCAGCCAACACCCGGGGGCGGGAGATCAATCAGATACGCAGTATTTT.

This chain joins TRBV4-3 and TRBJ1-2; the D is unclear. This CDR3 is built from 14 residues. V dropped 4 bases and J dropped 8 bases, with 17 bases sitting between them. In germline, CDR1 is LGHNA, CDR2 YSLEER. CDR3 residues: CASSPRHLASGYTF. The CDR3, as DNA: TGCGCCAGCAGCCCCAGACACCTGGCATCCGGCTACACCTTC.

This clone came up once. CDR3 in DNA: TGCGCCAGCAGTCAATGTGGCCGGGGGCCGACCCAAGAGACCCAGTACTTC. Amino acids: CASSQCGRGPTQETQYF. V is TRBV23-1 and J is TRBJ2-5; D tentatively fits TRBD1 or TRBD2 (6 bases each). TRBV23-1 is noted as an ORF with a role that remains uncertain. The CDR3 is made up of 17 amino acids. With 1 base removed from V and 1 base from J, the gap between germline ends came to 16 bases.